Only one count was recorded for the clone carrying this T cell receptor (beta chain). No antigen is known for it. These data are taken from a study of cytomegalovirus exposure and HLA in healthy donors. Notes on the study in general: As a later analysis showed, several of the most significant clusters appeared to be linked to common viral pathogens. Other equally common chains were less clonally expanded than HLA-associated TCR beta chains, a later analysis showed. A missense DCLRE1C variant was associated with V- and J-gene trimming of TCR beta chains in a later analysis, and an independent cohort replicated the association.

Vbeta (60) and Jbeta (13) primers were used in the PCR. Here immunoSEQ multiplex PCR was the method, and the copy in TCRdb shows in-frame clones only, minus some. This sample has roughly 180,000 clones, with around 79% found just once. The CDR3 spans 13 residues. Germline CDR1 is MNHEY and CDR2 is SVGAGI. This chain links TRBV6-5 with TRBJ2-5; 7 positions match TRBD1. The closer fit of TRBJ2-7 to the DNA end suggests the J call may be wrong. This sequence originates from a girl aged 5-17 years in good health and CMV-seropositive. The sample consisted of PBMCs. CDR3 amino acids: CASAPGGDYEQYF. The CDR3 region has the DNA TGTGCCAGCGCCCCAGGGGGTGACTACGAGCAGTACTTC.